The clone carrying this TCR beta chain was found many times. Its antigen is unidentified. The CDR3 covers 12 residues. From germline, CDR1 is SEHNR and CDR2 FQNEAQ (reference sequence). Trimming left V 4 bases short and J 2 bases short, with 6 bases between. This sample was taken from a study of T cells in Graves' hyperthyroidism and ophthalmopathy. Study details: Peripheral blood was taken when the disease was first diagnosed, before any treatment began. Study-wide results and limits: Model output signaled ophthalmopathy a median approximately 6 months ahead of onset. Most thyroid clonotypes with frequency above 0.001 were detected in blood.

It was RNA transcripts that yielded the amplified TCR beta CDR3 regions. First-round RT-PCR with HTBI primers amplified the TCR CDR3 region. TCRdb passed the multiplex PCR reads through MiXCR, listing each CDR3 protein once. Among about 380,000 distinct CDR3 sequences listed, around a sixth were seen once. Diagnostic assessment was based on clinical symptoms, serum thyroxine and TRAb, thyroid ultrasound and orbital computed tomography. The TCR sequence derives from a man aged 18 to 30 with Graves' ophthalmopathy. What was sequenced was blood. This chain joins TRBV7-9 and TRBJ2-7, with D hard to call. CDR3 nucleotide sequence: TGTGCCAGCAGCTCTATCACCTACGAGCAGTACTTC. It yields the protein CASSSITYEQYF. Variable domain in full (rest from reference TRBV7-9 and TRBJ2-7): DTGVSQNPRHKITKRGQNVTFRCDPISEHNRLYWYRQTLGQGPEFLTYFQNEAQLEKSRLLSDRFSAERPKGSFSTLEIQRTEQGDSAMYLCASSSITYEQYFGPGTRLTVT.